Listed below are T cell receptor beta chains from one sample, sequenced in a study of blood T cell repertoires in COVID-19. Here immunoSEQ multiplex PCR was the method, and the copy in TCRdb shows in-frame clones only, minus some. The sample lists 280,000 or so clones; approximately 89% were seen once. Sequencing was done on a sample of PBMCs or T cells enriched from blood (not recorded which). The receptor set was obtained from a woman aged 50 to 60 who had been exposed to COVID-19. CDR3s leave out the opening cysteine and the closing phenylalanine or tryptophan.

J gene,V gene,CDR3 protein
TRBJ2-7,TRBV28,ASSPTWAASYEQY
TRBJ1-3,TRBV15,ATSRDKGVGTGNTIY
TRBJ2-1,TRBV9,ASSTPLAGGYNEQF
TRBJ1-2,TRBV5-1,ASADRSNYGYT
TRBJ2-3,TRBV12-3/TRBV12-4,ASSSFTQY
TRBJ2-7,TRBV24-1,ATSDPGQGTYEQY
TRBJ1-3,TRBV12-3/TRBV12-4,ASRRVSGNTIY
TRBJ1-4,TRBV13,ASRSTFQAANEKLF
TRBJ1-4,TRBV20-1,SAMGGEKLF
TRBJ1-3,TRBV29-1,SVKRTGTGNTIY
TRBJ2-2,TRBV19,ASRKVYSRSAGELF
TRBJ1-1,TRBV19,ASSLPGAGTEAF
TRBJ2-7,TRBV11-1,ASSSGAGGEVQY
TRBJ2-7,TRBV11-2,ASGLGGYEQY
TRBJ1-4,TRBV7-9,ASSLAGVGFEKLF
TRBJ2-5,TRBV28,ASRPGTPWDQETQY